Listed below are T cell receptor beta chains from one sample, sequenced in a study of identical twins. MiXCR, run by TCRdb on the 5' RACE reads, gives a single entry per CDR3 protein. The top ten clones hold under 2% of a sample with under 900,000 distinct CDR3 sequences, 9% to 15% of them seen once. The sample was also reused in another study, on yellow fever vaccine responses in identical twins.

Sequencing was performed on PBMCs. Receptors originate from a woman between 18 and 30 years old in good health. Both conserved end residues are part of each CDR3. Fields, in order: clone size, V gene, J gene, D gene, CDR3 protein, CDR3 DNA. A D gene is named only where the DNA matches it firmly. Clone size, where shown, is once, few, many, or a class for clones that have expanded.

few	TRBV7-8	TRBJ2-1	TRBD1	CASSARKTGQGYEQFF	TGTGCCAGCAGCGCAAGGAAGACGGGACAGGGGTATGAGCAGTTCTTC
-	TRBV10-1	TRBJ2-7	-	CASTRGIPGQQYF	TGCGCCAGCACAAGAGGTATTCCGGGACAGCAGTACTTC
-	TRBV29-1	TRBJ2-1	-	CSVESLLAHNEQFF	TGCAGCGTGGAAAGCCTCCTAGCCCACAATGAGCAGTTCTTC
-	TRBV9	TRBJ2-3	TRBD2	CASSVGGSGVEDTQYF	TGTGCCAGCAGCGTAGGGGGTAGCGGGGTAGAAGATACGCAGTATTTT
-	TRBV2	TRBJ1-3	TRBD1	CASRYGTGTGNTIYF	TGTGCCAGCAGATACGGGACAGGAACTGGAAACACCATATATTTT
-	TRBV19	TRBJ2-3	-	CASSIGGGTDTQYF	TGTGCCAGTAGTATCGGAGGTGGGACAGATACGCAGTATTTT
few	TRBV12-3/TRBV12-4	TRBJ2-1	TRBD2	CASRPTSGGINEQFF	TGTGCCAGCAGACCTACTAGCGGGGGCATTAATGAGCAGTTCTTC
-	TRBV12-3/TRBV12-4	TRBJ2-5	-	CASSLRKAAPQETQYF	TGTGCCAGCAGTTTGAGGAAGGCAGCCCCCCAAGAGACCCAGTACTTC
-	TRBV10-2	TRBJ1-5	-	CASSEMWGRGTHSNQPQHF	TGCGCCAGCAGTGAAATGTGGGGAAGGGGAACCCATAGCAATCAGCCCCAGCATTTT
few	TRBV28	TRBJ1-2	-	CASSLPTGGYGYTF	TGTGCCAGCAGTCTCCCGACAGGAGGATATGGCTACACCTTC
many	TRBV5-5	TRBJ1-1	TRBD1	CASSIDRGTEAFF	TGTGCCAGCAGCATAGACAGGGGCACTGAAGCTTTCTTT
-	TRBV7-8	TRBJ2-1	-	CASSPTRNYNEQFF	TGTGCCAGCAGCCCTACTAGGAACTACAATGAGCAGTTCTTC
few	TRBV10-3	TRBJ2-2	-	CAISDVGVVTGELFF	TGTGCCATCAGTGATGTTGGCGTAGTCACCGGGGAGCTGTTTTTT
many	TRBV29-1	TRBJ2-7	-	CSVGRPGPQPDEQYF	TGCAGCGTTGGCCGTCCGGGACCCCAACCGGACGAGCAGTACTTC
once	TRBV2	TRBJ2-1	-	CAVVALNNEQFF	TGTGCCGTAGTAGCTCTTAACAATGAGCAGTTCTTC
-	TRBV2	TRBJ2-1	TRBD1	CASSPGQGKQFF	TGTGCCAGCAGCCCGGGACAGGGGAAACAGTTCTTC
many	TRBV20-1	TRBJ1-1	-	CSASSGQKMNTEAFF	TGCAGTGCTAGTTCTGGACAGAAAATGAACACTGAAGCTTTCTTT
many	TRBV7-8	TRBJ2-1	-	CASSLVGMASEQFF	TGTGCCAGCAGCTTAGTAGGGATGGCAAGTGAGCAGTTCTTC